Sequencing of this T cell receptor beta chain was carried out in a study of OX40 agonist ivuxolimab in advanced cancers. Across the study: People in dose escalation had one of these cancers: hepatocellular carcinoma, melanoma, renal cell or head and neck cancer. The study, taken as a whole, reports: Clones of CD4+ and CD8+ blood T cells grew by week 6 at doses of 0.1 to 3.0 mg/kg.

The data were produced by immunoSEQ multiplex PCR, yet TCRdb's version contains in-frame clones alone and is incomplete. Counted here are 77,000 or so clones, over 70% occurring once; the ten biggest clones make up around 5%. Patients with a history of autoimmune disease or on systemic immunosuppression were excluded. Comment on this clone: Antigen: not known.

From germline, CDR1 is LNHDA and CDR2 SQIVND (reference sequence). V was pared by 4 bases and J by 4 bases, with 5 bases of the junction left unmatched. This CDR3 contains 14 residues. The receptor's source is an adult with an advanced solid tumor such as melanoma, head and neck, liver or kidney cancer. J is TRBJ1-1 and V is TRBV19, with 8 bases identical to TRBD1. The sequencing used CD4+ or CD8+ T cells sorted from blood, collected in a trial of the OX40 agonist ivuxolimab. The CDR3 coding sequence is TGTGCCAGTAGTACCAGGGGGCTACGCACTGAAGCTTTCTTT. Its translation is CASSTRGLRTEAFF.